Here is one TCR beta chain with its context. Libraries were prepared by immunoSEQ multiplex PCR; TCRdb keeps only in-frame clonotypes and omits some of them. The sample lists tens of thousands of clones, around nine tenths occurring once. V was trimmed by 11 bases and J by 3 bases, leaving 8 bases between them. This CDR3 is built from 12 residues. Germline V lookup: CDR1 MNHEY, CDR2 SVGAGI. This record belongs to a study of technical replicates of blood from a handful of donors. The receptor was derived from a human donor in good health. Sequencing input: T cells isolated from PBMCs. This sequence joins TRBV6-5 and TRBJ1-6, with D possibly matching TRBD1 (5 bases). The chain's CDR3 is CAAGVYNSPLHF. In nucleotides, the CDR3 is TGTGCCGCGGGGGTCTATAATTCACCCCTCCACTTT.